This T cell receptor beta chain was captured in a study of blood T cell repertoires in COVID-19. Germline CDR1 is SEHNR and CDR2 is FQNEAQ (reference sequence). The V segment lost 5 bases and the J segment 7 bases; nucleotides outside the gene matches: 2. CDR3 length equals 12 residues. Original handling: Nucleated cell number was recorded as an estimate derived from reference gene primer amplification. Clones were sequenced by immunoSEQ multiplex PCR, and TCRdb holds only the in-frame ones, with some missing. The V and J calls and the clone size are those of that table, but D and trimming were determined from the DNA. The sample consists of 250,000 to 400,000 clones, roughly 90% of them appearing once.

Specimen: peripheral blood. This chain joins TRBV7-9 and TRBJ2-1; 7 bases line up with TRBD1. The clonotype originates from a woman in her thirties with COVID-19, enrolled during active disease. CDR3: CASSRQGNEQFF. CDR3 in DNA: TGTGCCAGCAGCCGACAGGGAAATGAGCAGTTCTTC.